This entry features one TCR beta chain sequence. Its antigen remains unknown. The CDR3 runs 17 residues. V dropped 1 base and J dropped 2 bases, with 15 bases sitting between them. Germline V CDR1 and CDR2: MGHRA, YSYEKL. This sample was taken from a study of T-cell memory formation after mild COVID-19. Study-wide points: Later expanders leaned CD4+, whereas day 15 to 85 contracting clones were balanced CD4/CD8. Pre-infection memory already had some responding clones, implying cross-reactive memory joined.

TCRdb ran MiXCR on the 5' RACE reads and lists one entry per CDR3 protein. The sample holds 250,000 to 350,000 distinct CDR3 sequences, 15% to 20% seen once. Specimen: PBMCs or a T cell subset sorted from them (not recorded which). This rearrangement joins TRBV4-1 to TRBJ2-1; D perhaps matches TRBD1 (6 bases). The source is a man aged 18 to 35 who had mild COVID-19 (a few samples of this study predate the infection). Cell type and time point are not known. The CDR3 sequence: CASSQVYPGATYNEQFF. The CDR3 nucleotides read TGCGCCAGCAGCCAAGTTTATCCAGGGGCGACCTACAATGAGCAGTTCTTC.